The rows below give T cell receptor beta chains drawn from one sample of a study of chronic HIV infection and antiretroviral therapy. TCRdb itself ran the 5' RACE reads through MiXCR, one entry per CDR3 protein. This table has fewer than 40,000 distinct CDR3 sequences, about 7.4% appearing once. Source material: peripheral blood. These TCRs come from an adult who had HIV and had not received antiretroviral therapy, or was an uninfected healthy control (not recorded which). CDR3s leave out the opening cysteine and the closing phenylalanine or tryptophan.

V gene	J gene	CDR3 protein
TRBV4-2	TRBJ1-6	ASSPGTGDSPLH
TRBV2	TRBJ2-3	ASSLVGQGAYTQY
TRBV20-1	TRBJ2-3	SATTRADTQY
TRBV6-4	TRBJ2-3	ASRPHFGTDTQY
TRBV7-2	TRBJ2-2	ASSLSRNTGELF
TRBV28	TRBJ2-3	ASSIGLAVSTQY
TRBV28	TRBJ2-7	ASSPTGKRGYEQY
TRBV9	TRBJ2-3	ASSVVGFDTQY
TRBV28	TRBJ2-3	ASSLPLRPDTQY
TRBV4-2	TRBJ1-3	ASRETQGSASSGNTIY
TRBV12-3/TRBV12-4	TRBJ2-3	ASNTGGGTDTQY
TRBV9	TRBJ1-3	ASSFSRGSYGNTIY
TRBV5-6	TRBJ1-1	ASSPRGQGAGTEAF
TRBV3-1	TRBJ2-7	ASSPKAGGPYEQY
TRBV6-5	TRBJ2-1	ASGSAGYNEQF
TRBV4-3	TRBJ2-1	ASSQDRLYEQF
TRBV18	TRBJ1-4	ASSPPTGETNEKLF
TRBV7-3	TRBJ2-1	ASSPWEGGMYQF